One sample yielded the 3 T cell receptor beta chains listed below, sequenced in a study of neurological immune-mediated disorders. MiXCR, run by TCRdb on the 5' RACE reads, gives a single entry per CDR3 protein. The repertoire consists of some 20,000 distinct CDR3 sequences, with roughly 10% occurring once and the leading ten covering roughly 21%. The source material was PBMCs. Receptor source: a woman aged 55-70 years with HTLV-1-associated myelopathy (HAM/TSP).

This clonotype was detected many times. The chain has TRBV25-1 and TRBJ2-1; 7 bases map to TRBD1. V was pared by 8 bases and J by 6 bases, with 10 bases of the junction left unmatched. This CDR3 has 14 amino acids. From germline, CDR1 is MGHDK and CDR2 SYGVNS. CDR3 nucleotide sequence: TGTGCCAGCCAGCGGCTGGCAGGGGGCAATGAGCAGTTCTTC. It specifies CASQRLAGGNEQFF.

There are many counts of this clonotype. The chain has TRBV27 and TRBJ2-1; 8 positions agree with TRBD1. J lost 4 bases, V lost 5 bases, and 7 bases had no gene match. Germline lookup yields CDR1 MNHEY and CDR2 SMNVEV (reference sequence). CDR3 size: 15 residues. CDR3 amino acids: CASSEDRGAYNEQFF. In DNA, the CDR3 is TGTGCCAGCAGTGAAGACAGGGGCGCGTACAATGAGCAGTTCTTC.

This clonotype has ten or more counts. This chain uses TRBV12-3 or TRBV12-4 with TRBJ2-7, with 9 nucleotides matching TRBD2. Trimming at V came to 6 bases and at J to 1 base, leaving 4 bases not matched to a gene. This CDR3 is 14 amino acids long. CDR3 residues: CASSVTSGSYEQYF. CDR3 coding DNA: TGTGCCAGCAGCGTGACTAGCGGATCCTACGAGCAGTACTTC.